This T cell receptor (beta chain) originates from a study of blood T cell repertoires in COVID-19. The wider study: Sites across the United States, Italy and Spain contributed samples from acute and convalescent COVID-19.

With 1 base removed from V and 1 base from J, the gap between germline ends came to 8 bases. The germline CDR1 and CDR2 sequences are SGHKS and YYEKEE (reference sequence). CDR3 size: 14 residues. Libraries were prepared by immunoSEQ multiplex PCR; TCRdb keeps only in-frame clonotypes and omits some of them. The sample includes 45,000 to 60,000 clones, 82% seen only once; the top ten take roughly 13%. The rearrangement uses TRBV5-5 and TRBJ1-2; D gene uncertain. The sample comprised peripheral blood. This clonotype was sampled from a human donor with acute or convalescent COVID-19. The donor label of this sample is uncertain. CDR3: CASSLSEFNYGYTF. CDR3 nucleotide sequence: TGTGCCAGCAGCTTGTCGGAGTTTAACTATGGCTACACCTTC.